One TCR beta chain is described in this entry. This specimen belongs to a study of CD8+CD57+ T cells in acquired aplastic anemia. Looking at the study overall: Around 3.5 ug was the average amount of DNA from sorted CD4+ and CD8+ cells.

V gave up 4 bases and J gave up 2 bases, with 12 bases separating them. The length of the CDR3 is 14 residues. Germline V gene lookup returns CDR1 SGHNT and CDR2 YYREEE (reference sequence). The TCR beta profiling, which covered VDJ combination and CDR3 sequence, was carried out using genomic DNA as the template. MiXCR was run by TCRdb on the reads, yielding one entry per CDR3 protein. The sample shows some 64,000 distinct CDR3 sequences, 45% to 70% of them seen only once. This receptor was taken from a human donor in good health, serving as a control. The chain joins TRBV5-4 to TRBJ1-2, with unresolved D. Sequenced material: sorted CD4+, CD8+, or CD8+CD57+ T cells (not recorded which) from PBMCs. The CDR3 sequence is CASSILGMNYGYTF. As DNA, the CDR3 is TGTGCCAGCAGCATACTCGGGATGAACTATGGCTACACCTTC.